This entry lists 14 T cell receptor beta chains sequenced from one sample in a study of regulatory T cells in long-lasting Graves disease. Arm-PCR of CDR3 regions with iRepertoire HTBI primers generated TCR beta libraries. TCRdb fed the multiplex PCR reads into MiXCR, producing one record per CDR3 protein. Here the sample spans approximately 300,000 distinct CDR3 sequences, 18% being singletons. Time point specified: newly diagnosed GD, antithyroid drugs for less than 3 months. TCR sequences were obtained from RNA taken from PBMCs. The sample was peripheral blood mononuclear cells (PBMCs), taken at new diagnosis, from a patient treated with antithyroid drugs. The source of these receptors is a female donor with Graves disease.

In the case of this clonotype: With a much larger clone just one base away, this may be a read error. The chain carries TRBV5-1 and TRBJ2-7; 8 bases agree with TRBD1. Germline-derived CDR1 and CDR2 are SGHRS and YFSETQ. The CDR3 contains 14 residues. V gave up 5 bases and J gave up 5 bases; unmatched junction bases: 9. The CDR3 sequence: CASSYRQGNNEQYF. The CDR3 nucleotides read TGCGCCAGCAGTTACCGACAGGGGAATAACGAGCAGTACTTC.

The V call is TRBV20-1, the J call TRBJ2-5, with a possible D match to TRBD2 (6 bases). CDR1 and CDR2 from the germline V gene are DFQATT and SNEGSKA (reference sequence). The CDR3 length is 16 residues. V was trimmed by 2 bases and J by 4 bases, leaving 20 bases between them. CDR3 sequence (DNA): TGCAGTGCTAGAACCGCCCGGGGGATTCAACGAGAGACCCAGTACTTC. This translates into CSARTARGIQRETQYF.

A note on this clonotype: A single base separates this from a much larger clone, so it may be a read error. The chain combines TRBV20-1 with TRBJ2-1, with 11 bases aligning to TRBD2. Per the germline V gene, CDR1 is DFQATT and CDR2 is SNEGSKA (reference sequence). The CDR3 spans 15 residues. Here the CDR3 reads CSARGDSGRENEKFF. For the CDR3, the DNA is TGCAGTGCTAGAGGGGATAGCGGGAGGGAGAATGAGAAGTTCTTC.

This chain joins TRBV7-2 and TRBJ2-5; 8 positions match TRBD2. The V and J ends lost 6 bases and 5 bases, in that order; junction bases with no gene match: 11. The CDR3 runs 15 residues. CDR1 and CDR2 from the germline V gene are SGHTA and FQGNSA. CDR3 in DNA: TGTGCCAGCAGACCGTCGGGGGGGCGCGCGGAGACCCAGTACTTC. Its protein is CASRPSGGRAETQYF.

The chain employs TRBV7-9 and TRBJ2-3, with TRBD1 matching 7 bases. The CDR3 runs to 14 residues. Germline trimming cut 6 bases from V and 0 bases from J; bases unmatched to any gene: 3. CDR1 is SEHNR, CDR2 FQNEAQ, per germline (reference sequence). CDR3 DNA sequence: TGTGCCAGCAGGCCACAGGGGAGCACAGATACGCAGTATTTT. Amino acids: CASRPQGSTDTQYF. The full variable domain, rest sourced from reference TRBV7-9 and TRBJ2-3, is DTGVSQNPRHKITKRGQNVTFRCDPISEHNRLYWYRQTLGQGPEFLTYFQNEAQLEKSRLLSDRFSAERPKGSFSTLEIQRTEQGDSAMYLCASRPQGSTDTQYFGPGTRLTVL.

This clonotype was counted many times. This chain uses TRBV28 with TRBJ1-2, with no clear D. The CDR3 runs 14 residues. Germline-derived CDR1 and CDR2 are MDHEN and SYDVKM. With 3 bases removed from V and 0 bases from J, the gap between germline ends came to 8 bases. CDR3 DNA: TGTGCCAGCAGTTTTTATTTAGCTAACTATGGCTACACCTTC. Translation: CASSFYLANYGYTF.

This clonotype was seen many times. The J gene is TRBJ2-2, the V gene TRBV28; the D gene is possibly TRBD1 (6 bases). The length of the CDR3 is 17 residues. V shed 6 bases and J shed 11 bases, with 28 bases lying between them. In germline, CDR1 is MDHEN, CDR2 SYDVKM. The CDR3: CASSPFGAGAPGGELFF. Here the CDR3 DNA reads TGTGCCAGCAGCCCCTTTGGAGCAGGGGCGCCAGGCGGCGAGCTGTTTTTT.

The V and J genes are TRBV20-1 and TRBJ2-4; 8 bases match TRBD2. This CDR3 spans 17 amino acids. The germline V gene has CDR1 DFQATT and CDR2 SNEGSKA (reference sequence). V gave up 3 bases and J gave up 0 bases; unmatched junction bases: 10. As DNA, the CDR3 is TGCAGTGCTAGGGGAAGCGGGAGAGCTCTAGCCAAAAACATTCAGTACTTC. As protein: CSARGSGRALAKNIQYF.

This clonotype came up many times. The V gene is TRBV3-1, the J gene TRBJ2-2, with D hard to call. This CDR3 contains 14 residues. Germline-derived CDR1 and CDR2 are LGHDT and YNNKEL (reference sequence). The V end was cut by 1 base, the J end by 2 bases, with 5 bases between. The CDR3 protein is CASSQVGNTGELFF. In DNA form, the CDR3 reads TGTGCCAGCAGCCAAGTTGGCAACACCGGGGAGCTGTTTTTT.

This clonotype was recorded at least ten times. V is TRBV2 and J is TRBJ2-1, with D possibly TRBD2 on 7 matching bases. V lost 2 bases to trimming and J lost 7 bases, with 9 bases between them. There are 13 residues in the CDR3. Germline assignment: CDR1 SNHLY and CDR2 FYNNEI. In DNA, the CDR3 is TGTGCCAGCAGTGAAAGGGGGGGTAATGAGCAGTTCTTC. This encodes CASSERGGNEQFF.

This clonotype has more than one count but fewer than ten. The chain recombines TRBV19 with TRBJ2-7; TRBD1 is a possible D gene (6 bases). The CDR3 has 13 residues. Germline CDR1 LNHDA, CDR2 SQIVND (reference sequence). V lost 9 bases, J lost 0 bases, and 12 bases lay in between. For the CDR3, the DNA is TGTGCCAGCGCTGACAGGAGCTCCTACGAGCAGTACTTC. Amino acids: CASADRSSYEQYF.

This clonotype was detected many times. The rearrangement joins TRBV12-3 or TRBV12-4 to TRBJ2-1, with 12 bases that match TRBD2. The CDR3 consists of 17 residues. V trimming: 1 base; J trimming: 4 bases; junction bases outside the gene matches: 5. CDR3 in amino acids: CASSLGAGTSGYNEQFF. The CDR3 DNA reads as TGTGCCAGCAGTTTAGGAGCTGGGACTAGCGGGTACAATGAGCAGTTCTTC.

This clonotype was detected many times. V is TRBV10-3 and J is TRBJ2-7; D is ambiguous. Germline V gene data show CDR1 as ENHRY and CDR2 as SYGVKD. With 4 bases removed from V and 5 bases from J, the gap between germline ends came to 6 bases. The CDR3 is 11 residues long. The CDR3: CAISVKNEQYF. CDR3 nucleotide sequence: TGTGCCATCAGTGTCAAAAACGAGCAGTACTTC.

This clonotype was observed many times. This chain uses TRBV7-9 with TRBJ2-3; 7 bases fit TRBD2. The germline V gene has CDR1 SEHNR and CDR2 FQNEAQ (reference sequence). The CDR3 spans 14 residues. Germline trimming cut 5 bases from V and 1 base from J; bases unmatched to any gene: 3. The CDR3 sequence: CASSGREGTDTQYF. CDR3 in DNA: TGTGCCAGCAGCGGACGGGAGGGCACAGATACGCAGTATTTT.